The 23 T cell receptor beta chains given below trace back to one sample, sequenced in a study of regulatory T cells in long-lasting Graves disease. Time point of the sample: newly diagnosed GD, antithyroid drugs for less than 3 months. PBMC-derived RNA was used for the TCR library. The TCR beta library used iRepertoire HTBI primers with Arm-PCR amplification of CDR3. TCRdb ran MiXCR on the multiplex PCR reads and lists one entry per CDR3 protein. The table lists more than 400,000 distinct CDR3 sequences, roughly 15% of them singletons. These data were likewise used in another study, on T cells in Graves' hyperthyroidism and ophthalmopathy.

Sequences were derived from peripheral blood mononuclear cells (PBMCs), sampled at new diagnosis, from a patient treated with antithyroid drugs. Receptors were obtained from a middle-aged man with Graves disease.

The gene calls are TRBV6-1 and TRBJ1-5; 8 nucleotides agree with TRBD1. J was trimmed by 0 bases and V by 6 bases; bases with no gene match: 4. Germline CDR1 and CDR2: MNHNS and SASEGT. The CDR3 sequence is 15 residues long. Written as DNA, the CDR3 is TGTGCCAGCAGCGTGACAGGGGCTAGCAATCAGCCCCAGCATTTT. This gives the protein CASSVTGASNQPQHF.

Concerning this clonotype: The likely explanation is a read error, given a far larger clone one base away. This rearrangement joins TRBV11-2 to TRBJ2-5; 9 nucleotides match TRBD2. The CDR3 runs 15 residues. Germline values: CDR1 SGHAT, CDR2 FQNNGV. Trimming cost V 2 bases and J 11 bases; bases outside gene matches: 12. In nucleotides, the CDR3 is TGTGCCAGCAGCTTACTAGCGGGACGGCATAATGAGCAGTACTTC. Protein product: CASSLLAGRHNEQYF.

This clonotype has a handful of counts. V usage is TRBV20-1 and J usage is TRBJ2-5, with 7 nucleotides matching TRBD2. Trimming cost V 4 bases and J 5 bases; bases outside gene matches: 10. The germline V gene encodes CDR1 DFQATT and CDR2 SNEGSKA (reference sequence). The CDR3 is 14 residues long. In DNA, the CDR3 is TGCAGTGCTATGGCGGGAGAGTCAATGGAGACCCAGTACTTC. It translates to CSAMAGESMETQYF.

This clonotype was counted at least ten times. The genes are TRBV2 and TRBJ2-7; 7 bases map to TRBD1. Germline CDR1 SNHLY, CDR2 FYNNEI. J lost 1 base, V lost 6 bases, and 3 bases had no gene match. This CDR3 region has 13 residues. CDR3 in amino acids: CASSGQVSYEQYF. CDR3 sequence (DNA): TGTGCCAGCAGCGGACAGGTGTCCTACGAGCAGTACTTC.

This clonotype has at least ten counts. The chain recombines TRBV7-3 with TRBJ2-1; the D gene is possibly TRBD1 (7 bases). The germline V gene encodes CDR1 SGHTA and CDR2 FQGTGA. CDR3 size: 13 residues. V lost 5 bases to trimming and J lost 7 bases, with 12 bases between them. DNA of the CDR3: TGTGCCAGCAGCGTACAGGGGAGGAATGAGCAGTTCTTC. Translation gives CASSVQGRNEQFF.

The V gene is TRBV7-9, the J gene TRBJ2-5; a weak D match, TRBD1 (6 bases). The germline V gene encodes CDR1 SEHNR and CDR2 FQNEAQ (reference sequence). This CDR3 has 16 residues. Between the trimmed V and J ends, which lost 4 bases and 0 bases, there was a span of 15 bases. The CDR3 protein is CASSYPRGGHQETQYF. The CDR3 bases are TGTGCCAGCAGCTATCCCAGGGGCGGGCACCAAGAGACCCAGTACTTC.

This clonotype appeared a few times. V and J are TRBV7-9 and TRBJ2-5; D remains unclear. The CDR3 extends over 14 amino acids. Trimming cost V 1 base and J 2 bases, with 8 bases left between them. Germline assignment: CDR1 SEHNR and CDR2 FQNEAQ (reference sequence). The CDR3: CASSLEVIQETQYF. CDR3 bases: TGTGCCAGCAGCTTAGAAGTGATACAAGAGACCCAGTACTTC. Full variable domain (remainder filled in from reference TRBV7-9 and TRBJ2-5): DTGVSQNPRHKITKRGQNVTFRCDPISEHNRLYWYRQTLGQGPEFLTYFQNEAQLEKSRLLSDRFSAERPKGSFSTLEIQRTEQGDSAMYLCASSLEVIQETQYFGPGTRLLVL.

This clonotype was observed at least ten times. The V and J genes are TRBV20-1 and TRBJ2-7; TRBD2 aligns across 10 bases. V trimming: 6 bases; J trimming: 4 bases; junction bases outside the gene matches: 6. CDR1 is DFQATT and CDR2 is SNEGSKA in the germline V gene (reference sequence). This CDR3 spans 13 amino acids. The CDR3 region has the DNA TGCAGTGCAAGCTGGACTAGCGGTTACGAGCAGTACTTC. Translation gives CSASWTSGYEQYF.

In this sample, this clonotype turned up a few times. The V call is TRBV3-1, the J call TRBJ2-7; 13 nucleotides agree with TRBD2. The CDR3 runs 16 residues. Germline V gene data show CDR1 as LGHDT and CDR2 as YNNKEL (reference sequence). V lost 4 bases and J lost 7; bases outside the gene matches: 10. The CDR3 protein is CASSPLEGGLAGEQYF. Written as DNA, the CDR3 is TGTGCCAGCAGCCCACTTGAAGGGGGACTAGCGGGAGAGCAGTACTTC.

Comments on this clonotype: A much larger clone sits a single nucleotide away, making a read error possible. The chain couples TRBV27 to TRBJ2-7, with 9 positions matching TRBD1. The CDR3 consists of 15 residues. Germline V CDR1 and CDR2: MNHEY, SMNVEV (reference sequence). V was clipped by 8 bases and J by 4 bases; unmatched bases: 12. The CDR3: CASGQKGQGPYEQYF. Here the CDR3 DNA reads TGTGCCAGCGGTCAAAAGGGACAGGGACCTTACGAGCAGTACTTC.

This clonotype was recorded many times. The J gene is TRBJ2-5, the V gene TRBV18, with 10 bases fitting TRBD1. Germline assignment: CDR1 KGHSH and CDR2 LQKENI. The J segment lost 3 bases and the V segment lost 5 bases, leaving 3 bases of the junction unmatched. The CDR3 sequence is 14 residues long. DNA of the CDR3: TGTGCCAGCTCAGATGGGACAGGGGAAGAGACCCAGTACTTC. It translates to CASSDGTGEETQYF.

The J gene is TRBJ2-2, the V gene TRBV6-2 or TRBV6-3; no definite D call. The CDR3 loop spans 15 amino acids. With 2 bases removed from V and 6 bases from J, the gap between germline ends came to 13 bases. Germline CDR1 MNHEY, CDR2 SVGEGT. The CDR3 coding sequence is TGTGCCAGCAGTTACAACACGGGTATGGCCGGGGAGCTGTTTTTT. Its protein is CASSYNTGMAGELFF.

Ten or more counts support this clonotype. The chain is built from TRBV3-1 and TRBJ2-1, with a weak D call TRBD2 (6 bases). The germline V gene encodes CDR1 LGHDT and CDR2 YNNKEL (reference sequence). V dropped 2 bases and J dropped 9 bases, with 14 bases sitting between them. The CDR3 loop spans 14 amino acids. The CDR3 DNA is TGTGCCAGCAGCCAAAGGGGAGGCCGGTTTGAGCAGTTCTTC. Its translation: CASSQRGGRFEQFF.

Ten or more counts support this clonotype. The V call is TRBV12-3 or TRBV12-4, the J call TRBJ2-5, with D unclear. The CDR3 has 14 residues. V was pared by 2 bases and J by 2 bases, with 9 bases between. Written as DNA, the CDR3 is TGTGCCAGCAGTTTACGAGACACGCAAGAGACCCAGTACTTC. It encodes CASSLRDTQETQYF.

This clonotype has a count of ten or more. The rearrangement links TRBV24-1 to TRBJ2-5, with 10 nucleotides matching TRBD1. CDR3 length: 13 residues. V trimming: 9 bases; J trimming: 5 bases; junction bases outside the gene matches: 5. Germline V CDR1 and CDR2: KGHDR, SFDVKD. Here the CDR3 reads CATGDRGLETQYF. The CDR3 nucleotides read TGTGCCACCGGAGACAGGGGGCTTGAGACCCAGTACTTC.

This clonotype was seen repeatedly, ten times or more. The rearrangement links TRBV2 to TRBJ2-3, with TRBD1 as a possible D gene (6 bases). The CDR3 is 15 amino acids. Trimming pared 6 bases from V and 1 base from J, leaving 14 bases between. CDR1 and CDR2 from the germline V gene are SNHLY and FYNNEI. The CDR3 reads CASRPGTRGTDTQYF. For the CDR3, the DNA is TGTGCCAGCAGACCCGGGACACGGGGCACAGATACGCAGTATTTT.

This chain connects TRBV29-1 to TRBJ2-1, with 9 bases fitting TRBD2. The trim removed 7 bases at V and 7 bases at J, leaving 5 bases unmatched. Germline CDR1 reads SQVTM; CDR2 reads ANQGSEA. This CDR3 spans 12 amino acids. The CDR3 bases are TGCAGCGGGACTAGCGATTCAAATGAGCAGTTCTTC. This sequence encodes CSGTSDSNEQFF.

The chain uses TRBV7-2 and TRBJ2-5, with D tentatively TRBD2 (6 bases). The V gene lost 4 bases and the J gene lost 9 bases, with 12 bases spanning the gap. The CDR3 is 12 amino acids. CDR1 is SGHTA, CDR2 FQGNSA, per germline. The CDR3 sequence is CASSYKWEAQYF. CDR3 bases: TGTGCCAGCAGCTACAAGTGGGAGGCCCAGTACTTC.

This clonotype came up a few times. V is TRBV11-1 and J is TRBJ1-2; 8 nucleotides align to TRBD1. Germline-derived CDR1 and CDR2 are SGHAT and FQDESV (reference sequence). The CDR3 runs to 17 residues. Unmatched junction bases numbered 14, after V lost 5 bases and J lost 3 bases. The CDR3: CASSTHPRRGPDYGYTF. CDR3 DNA sequence: TGTGCCAGCAGCACCCATCCCCGCAGGGGGCCTGACTATGGCTACACCTTC.

This clonotype was seen at least ten times. The chain is built from TRBV5-1 and TRBJ2-1; tentative D call: TRBD2 (6 bases). Trimming stripped 5 bases from V and 0 bases from J, with 12 bases between. This CDR3 has 15 residues. Germline V gives CDR1 SGHRS, CDR2 YFSETQ. The CDR3 region is CASRRDSSSYNEQFF. The CDR3 DNA is TGCGCCAGCAGACGGGACTCTAGCTCCTACAATGAGCAGTTCTTC.

At least ten counts were recorded for this clonotype. This chain connects TRBV10-3 to TRBJ2-5; possibly TRBD1 or TRBD2 for D (5 bases each). Germline values: CDR1 ENHRY, CDR2 SYGVKD. The CDR3 is 12 residues long. Deletions cut 4 bases from V and 8 bases from J, with 11 bases between. In nucleotides, the CDR3 is TGTGCCATCAGTGGGGACGGGGCAACCCAGTACTTC. Amino acid sequence: CAISGDGATQYF.

There are many counts of this clonotype. This chain links TRBV3-1 with TRBJ2-3; 7 nucleotides align to TRBD1. CDR1 and CDR2 from the germline V gene are LGHDT and YNNKEL (reference sequence). Trimming cost V 4 bases and J 0 bases; bases outside gene matches: 7. The CDR3 is 16 amino acids. CDR3: CASSLRRDSSTDTQYF. The CDR3 nucleotides are TGTGCCAGCAGCCTCCGAAGGGACAGTAGCACAGATACGCAGTATTTT.

In DNA, the CDR3 is TGCAGTGCCCCGTTTGGGACAGGACCCTACAATGAGCAGTTCTTC. Its protein is CSAPFGTGPYNEQFF. The chain carries TRBV20-1 and TRBJ2-1, with 8 bases matching TRBD1. Unmatched junction bases numbered 9, after V lost 6 bases and J lost 2 bases. The CDR3 length is 15 residues. Germline CDR1 and CDR2: DFQATT and SNEGSKA (reference sequence).